This TCR beta chain originates from a study of beta chain features in type 1 diabetes (dated by TCRdb to 2017 to 2018). With regard to the full study: No differences in mean age, gender distribution, total cell number or subset yield were found between patients and healthy donors. Naive and central memory subsets were obtained from all 30 or so donors, but regulatory and stem cell-like memory subsets were isolated from only 8 patients and about 8 healthy donors. A total of roughly 100 million sorted cells were examined across all samples, and a strong correlation was observed between cell number per subset and RNA yield. In the study, TCRB repertoires of sorted circulating CD4+ T cell subsets from recently diagnosed type 1 diabetes patients were compared with those of matched healthy donors. Study-level results and caveats: Because cDNA was sequenced instead of genomic DNA, highly expressing activated cells could be over-represented, though the groups showed no difference in activation or CD3 levels. A moderate but significant shortening of TCRB CDR3 length was observed in type 1 diabetes patients in all four CD4+ subsets. Naive, central memory and regulatory TCRB repertoires appeared to be more similar among patients than among healthy donors. At VDJ recombination sites, patients with type 1 diabetes made fewer insertions and deleted more nucleotides, a pattern implying thymic rearrangement abnormalities. Shorter templates might be favored by PCR, yet because patient and control samples were amplified and corrected together, any such skew would affect both groups equally. Because small numbers of individuals were included in the HLA sub-analyses, any influence of HLA type on TCRB rearrangement was left unresolved.

The CDR3 sequence holds 13 residues, the cysteine and phenylalanine included. Of all the DNA, just the CDR3 is kept, 39 bases in frame from base 1. The CDR1 and CDR2 encoded by the germline V gene (reference sequence) are GTSNPN and SVGIG. Deletion took 8 bases off V and 1 base off J, with a span of 12 bases between the germline ends. A single peripheral blood draw of approximately 110 mL on average was collected from each donor into heparinised tubes. Naive, central memory, regulatory and stem cell-like memory CD4+ T cells were sorted on a BD FACSAria II using a panel including CD45RO, CCR7, CD25, CD127, CD95 and CD27. Purity was above 98% for every sorted population. PBMCs were isolated immediately by Lymphoprep density gradient centrifugation and stained directly without culture. So that batch effects would be minimized, each experiment stained and sorted samples in pairs, pairing one healthy donor with one patient.

This clone came up a few times. Its antigen is currently not known. No base-level quality is on record; no much larger clone is a single base apart. The High Capacity cDNA Reverse Transcription Kit was used to reverse transcribe all of the isolated RNA, meaning that expressed TCRB transcripts were what got sequenced. Deep immunoSEQ sequencing was applied to naive, central memory and regulatory T cell samples, giving an average of roughly 3.3 million total reads per sample. Sorted cells were lysed in RLT buffer, and RNA was extracted using DNase-treated RNeasy Micro or Mini kits according to cell number. To prevent cross-contamination, every cell subset was processed on its own, while patient and healthy donor samples were processed together. The immunoSEQ multiplex PCR was used to amplify TCRB sequences from cDNA, yielding 87-bp fragments that span the CDR3 region. Sequencing of the amplicons was done on the Illumina HiSeq platform. The original methods were these. Synthetic template baselines were used to correct PCR bias computationally, reads within Hamming distance 2 were collapsed, and singletons that could not be merged were discarded. Reads were aligned against IMGT to assign V, D and J genes, CDR3 length and insertions or deletions at six rearrangement sites. Within each subset, clonotype counts were normalized to sorted cell number, and only after that were true diversity and Gini coefficients computed with the tcR R package. The overlap coefficient, calculated on TCRB nucleotide sequences, was used to measure repertoire sharing. Out-of-frame TCRB sequences from naive cells were analyzed as a proxy for the pre-selection repertoire. In its TCRdb copy, this immuneACCESS table keeps in-frame sequences only and misses some clones. Where compared with another copy, unresolved V genes explain less than half of these, and the others have no known cause. That table is the source of V, J and clone size, and D and trimming were worked out from the DNA. The sample table lists 350,000 to 400,000 clones, 10% to 15% of them with a count of one. Around 0.0099% of the sample is in the top ten clones.

The chain is made from TRBV30 and TRBJ1-3; the D segment cannot be called with confidence. Material for sequencing was naive CD4+ T cells from blood. The sample's cell subset or site label, in plain terms: true naive CD4+ T cells. The receptor comes from a woman aged 18-29 years with type 1 diabetes. CDR3 reads: CALGVSSGNTIYF. The DNA reads TGTGCCCTGGGAGTTTCATCTGGAAACACCATATATTTT. When the CDR3 is completed using the reference TRBV30 and TRBJ1-3 genes on either side, the full variable domain is SQTIHQWPATLVQPVGSPLSLECTVEGTSNPNLYWYRQAAGRGLQLLFYSVGIGQISSEVPQNLSASRPQDRQFILSSKKLLLSDSGFYLCALGVSSGNTIYFGEGSWLTVV.